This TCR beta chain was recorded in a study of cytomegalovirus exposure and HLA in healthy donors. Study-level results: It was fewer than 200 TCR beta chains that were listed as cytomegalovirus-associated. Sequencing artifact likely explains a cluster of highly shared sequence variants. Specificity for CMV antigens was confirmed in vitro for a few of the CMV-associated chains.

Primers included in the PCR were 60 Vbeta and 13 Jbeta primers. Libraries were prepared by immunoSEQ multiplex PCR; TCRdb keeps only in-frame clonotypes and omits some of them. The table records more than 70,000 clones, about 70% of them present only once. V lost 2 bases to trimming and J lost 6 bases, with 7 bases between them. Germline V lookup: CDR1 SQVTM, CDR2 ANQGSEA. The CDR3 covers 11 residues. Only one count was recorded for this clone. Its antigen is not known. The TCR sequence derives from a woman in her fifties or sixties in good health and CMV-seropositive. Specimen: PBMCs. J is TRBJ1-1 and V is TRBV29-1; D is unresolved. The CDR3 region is CSVESTSEAFF. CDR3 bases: TGCAGCGTTGAATCAACTTCTGAAGCTTTCTTT.